The clone carrying this T cell receptor beta chain has a count of ten or more. Its antigen is unidentified. The germline gives CDR1 DFQATT, CDR2 SNEGSKA (reference sequence). The CDR3 contains 12 residues. With 6 bases removed from V and 12 bases from J, the gap between germline ends came to 20 bases. The data derive from a study of neurological immune-mediated disorders. A 10-nucleotide random UMI tagged transcripts in template-switch 5'RACE cDNA synthesis. From the 5' RACE reads, TCRdb called clonotypes with MiXCR, one entry per CDR3 protein. This sample has approximately 85,000 distinct CDR3 sequences; around 13% occur once, and the top ten carry under 6%. Overall study results and limits: The absence of shared CDR3 amino acid sequences among expanded clones across subjects suggests private repertoires in all groups.

Specified time point: longitudinal time-point 2. The J gene is TRBJ1-2, the V gene TRBV20-1; a weak D match, TRBD1 (6 bases). This clonotype was obtained from a female donor with HTLV-1-associated myelopathy (HAM/TSP). Sequencing input: PBMCs. CDR3 protein: CSAQQGPLIDTF. The CDR3 nucleotides are TGCAGTGCGCAACAGGGACCCCTAATTGACACCTTC.